This T cell receptor (beta chain) was recorded in a study of T-cell reconstitution after alpha-beta-depleted transplantation in children. This sample's TCRbeta library carried unique molecular identifier barcodes. TCRdb re-derived calls from the PCR reads in MiXCR, one entry per CDR3 protein. The sample consists of 450,000 to 600,000 distinct CDR3 sequences, 8% to 11% of them appearing once. A few counts support this clonotype. The ends lost 6 bases at V and 7 bases at J; junction bases unmatched: 14. The CDR3 has 15 amino acids. The J gene is TRBJ1-2, the V gene TRBV12-3 or TRBV12-4; 7 bases align to TRBD1. The receptor was derived from a child aged 2-15 years with inherited bone marrow failure, due to receive a stem cell transplant. The sample was PBMCs, taken before TCRalphabeta/CD19-depleted stem cell transplant. CDR3 DNA: TGTGCCAGCAGCCCCCACGGACAGGTTCTCGTTGGCTACACCTTC. This sequence encodes CASSPHGQVLVGYTF.